Below, 18 T cell receptor beta chains from the same sample are listed, as sequenced in a study of neurological immune-mediated disorders. TCRdb re-analysed the 5' RACE reads in MiXCR, keeping a single row per CDR3 protein. The data hold about 43,000 distinct CDR3 sequences, with roughly 13% observed a single time. The sample comprised PBMCs. The receptor source for this set is a female donor in good health.

This clonotype has a count of ten or more. The chain couples TRBV7-8 to TRBJ2-3; TRBD2 agrees at 8 bases. Germline lookup yields CDR1 SGHVS and CDR2 FQNEAQ. J was trimmed by 0 bases and V by 5 bases; bases with no gene match: 4. This CDR3 has 15 residues. The CDR3 sequence: CASSERGGSTDTQYF. The CDR3 nucleotides read TGTGCCAGCAGCGAACGGGGGGGCAGCACAGATACGCAGTATTTT.

Of note for this clonotype: A much larger clone lies one base from this, so it may be a read error. This chain connects TRBV3-1 to TRBJ1-5; 10 bases align to TRBD1. The CDR3 extends over 15 amino acids. Germline CDR1 reads LGHDT; CDR2 reads YNNKEL (reference sequence). CDR3 in amino acids: CANSQGTGANQPQHF. DNA for the CDR3: TGTGCCAACAGCCAAGGGACAGGGGCCAATCAGCCCCAGCATTTT.

This clonotype was seen at least ten times. The chain links TRBV20-1 to TRBJ2-6, with unresolved D. V lost 0 bases to trimming and J lost 2 bases, with 11 bases between them. The CDR3 is 16 amino acids. The germline CDR1 and CDR2 sequences are DFQATT and SNEGSKA (reference sequence). For the CDR3, the DNA is TGCAGTGCTAGAGAGCGGAGTGAAACTGGGGCCAACGTCCTGACTTTC. Its protein product is CSARERSETGANVLTF.

This clonotype has ten or more counts. The J gene is TRBJ1-5, the V gene TRBV5-1; D is possibly TRBD1 (6 bases). Germline loops: CDR1 SGHRS, CDR2 YFSETQ. This CDR3 spans 15 amino acids. V was pared by 4 bases and J by 7 bases, with 18 bases between. CDR3: CASSPGDRDTQPQHF. The CDR3 DNA is TGCGCCAGCAGCCCAGGGGACCGGGACACCCAGCCCCAGCATTTT.

J is TRBJ2-2 and V is TRBV10-3, with D possibly matching TRBD1 (6 bases). The V end lost 5 bases, the J end lost 4 bases, and 17 bases lay between the germline ends. The CDR3 loop spans 16 amino acids. Germline loops: CDR1 ENHRY, CDR2 SYGVKD. The CDR3 here is CAISPMSGAATGELFF. In DNA, the CDR3 is TGTGCCATCAGTCCGATGTCAGGGGCCGCCACCGGGGAGCTGTTTTTT.

Many counts were recorded for this clonotype. The V call is TRBV3-1, the J call TRBJ2-5, with 12 positions matching TRBD2. Germline lookup yields CDR1 LGHDT and CDR2 YNNKEL (reference sequence). Germline trimming cut 6 bases from V and 1 base from J; bases unmatched to any gene: 0. CDR3 length: 14 amino acids. The CDR3 DNA sequence: TGTGCCAGCAGGACTAGCGGGGGCCAAGAGACCCAGTACTTC. This translates into CASRTSGGQETQYF.

This clonotype was observed at least ten times. The gene calls are TRBV10-3 and TRBJ1-4; D not certain. The CDR3 sequence is 15 residues long. V lost 3 bases and J 4 bases, leaving 12 bases between the germline ends. Germline CDR1 and CDR2: ENHRY and SYGVKD. In DNA, the CDR3 is TGTGCCATCAGTGATTTTGGAGGGATTAATGAAAAACTGTTTTTT. The encoded protein is CAISDFGGINEKLFF.

This clonotype was observed at least ten times. The genes are TRBV19 and TRBJ2-5; weak D call: TRBD1 (5 bases). The V gene's germline CDR1 is LNHDA and CDR2 SQIVND (reference sequence). The CDR3 is made up of 13 amino acids. Trimming took off 4 bases at V and 4 bases at J, with 10 bases between the two ends. For the CDR3, the DNA is TGTGCCAGTAGTACAGGGATGGGAGAGACCCAGTACTTC. Protein: CASSTGMGETQYF. Using reference TRBV19 and TRBJ2-5 for the parts outside the CDR3, the full variable domain is DGGITQSPKYLFRKEGQNVTLSCEQNLNHDAMYWYRQDPGQGLRLIYYSQIVNDFQKGDIAEGYSVSREKKESFPLTVTSAQKNPTAFYLCASSTGMGETQYFGPGTRLLVL.

The table lists this clonotype with many counts. J is TRBJ2-7 and V is TRBV7-2; 9 nucleotides match TRBD2. Unmatched junction bases numbered 3, after V lost 1 base and J lost 2 bases. The germline gives CDR1 SGHTA, CDR2 FQGNSA. The CDR3 has 15 amino acids. The CDR3 loop reads CASSLELAGTYEQYF. The CDR3 bases are TGTGCCAGCAGCTTAGAACTAGCGGGCACCTACGAGCAGTACTTC.

In this sample, this clonotype turned up many times. The V call is TRBV12-5, the J call TRBJ2-5; 7 bases are shared with TRBD2. The CDR3 loop spans 13 amino acids. V lost 0 bases to trimming and J lost 10 bases; unmatched junction nucleotides: 5. Looked up from germline, CDR1 is LGHNT and CDR2 is FRNRAP. The CDR3 bases are TGTGCTAGTGGTTTGGTACATGGGGGGGGCCAGTACTTC. It codes for CASGLVHGGGQYF.

This clonotype was seen repeatedly, ten times or more. The chain is built from TRBV20-1 and TRBJ1-1, with a tentative D call TRBD1 (5 bases). Germline V gene data show CDR1 as DFQATT and CDR2 as SNEGSKA (reference sequence). The V gene lost 5 bases and the J gene lost 6 bases, with 16 bases spanning the gap. CDR3 length: 13 residues. CDR3 in amino acids: CSAPPRGRAEAFF. CDR3 in DNA: TGCAGTGCTCCCCCCCGGGGGAGGGCTGAAGCTTTCTTT.

This clonotype has at least ten counts. The chain links TRBV12-3 or TRBV12-4 to TRBJ1-2; a weak D match, TRBD1 (6 bases). V was pared by 4 bases and J by 4 bases, with 10 bases between. This CDR3 contains 13 residues. The CDR3 sequence is CASSSGVGYGYTF. CDR3 bases: TGTGCCAGCAGTTCAGGGGTTGGCTATGGCTACACCTTC.

This clonotype was counted at least ten times. This chain uses TRBV10-2 with TRBJ2-1; D is uncertain. The V end lost 5 bases, the J end lost 4 bases, and 15 bases lay between the germline ends. The CDR3 runs 15 residues. Per the germline V gene, CDR1 is WSHSY and CDR2 is SAAADI. Written as DNA, the CDR3 is TGCGCCAGCAGTCAGACCAGCCCGGAGTACAATGAGCAGTTCTTC. Encoded protein: CASSQTSPEYNEQFF.

At least ten counts were recorded for this clonotype. The chain employs TRBV6-2 or TRBV6-3 and TRBJ1-1, with no clear D. This CDR3 has 13 residues. The germline V and J ends were trimmed by 4 bases and 1 base, with 7 bases remaining between them. Germline V gene sequence: CDR1 MNHEY, CDR2 SVGEGT. CDR3 sequence (DNA): TGTGCCAGCAGTTCTCAGGCGAACACTGAAGCTTTCTTT. Protein: CASSSQANTEAFF.

J is TRBJ2-7 and V is TRBV19, with D perhaps TRBD2 (6 bases). CDR3 length equals 14 residues. Trimming stripped 1 base from V and 3 bases from J, with 10 bases between. Germline CDR1 is LNHDA and CDR2 is SQIVND (reference sequence). The CDR3 is CASSIGAAGYEQYF. For the CDR3, the DNA is TGTGCCAGTAGTATAGGGGCAGCGGGCTACGAGCAGTACTTC. The full variable domain, rest sourced from reference TRBV19 and TRBJ2-7, is DGGITQSPKYLFRKEGQNVTLSCEQNLNHDAMYWYRQDPGQGLRLIYYSQIVNDFQKGDIAEGYSVSREKKESFPLTVTSAQKNPTAFYLCASSIGAAGYEQYFGPGTRLTVT.

This clonotype was recorded at least ten times. V and J are TRBV12-3 or TRBV12-4 and TRBJ1-2, with 7 bases identical to TRBD1. The CDR3 is made up of 15 amino acids. After removal of 6 bases from V and 5 bases from J, the junction contained 12 bases not matched to a gene. This chain's CDR3 is CASSPKPGQLYGYTF. The DNA for the CDR3 is TGTGCCAGCAGCCCCAAACCGGGACAGCTATATGGCTACACCTTC.

This clonotype was observed at least ten times. V gene TRBV7-9 combines with J gene TRBJ1-1; D ambiguous. Trimming took 4 bases from V and 4 from J, leaving 16 bases between them. Germline-derived CDR1 and CDR2 are SEHNR and FQNEAQ (reference sequence). The CDR3 totals 15 residues. The CDR3 DNA is TGTGCCAGCAGCTCCTCGACTTCCTGGGGCACTGAAGCTTTCTTT. Residues: CASSSSTSWGTEAFF.

Ten or more counts support this clonotype. V gene TRBV5-1 combines with J gene TRBJ1-2, with TRBD1 as a possible D gene (6 bases). CDR1 is SGHRS, CDR2 YFSETQ, per germline. The CDR3 is 14 residues long. V was shortened by 0 bases and J by 3 bases, with 9 bases between the two germline ends. The CDR3 loop is CASSLGQAHYGYTF. The CDR3 nucleotides are TGCGCCAGCAGCTTGGGACAGGCCCACTATGGCTACACCTTC.